This entry lists 9 T cell receptor beta chains sequenced from one sample in a study of siplizumab effects on memory and regulatory T cells. TCRdb's copy holds only in-frame clones and misses some; the assay was immunoSEQ multiplex PCR. There are about 120,000 clones in the sample; approximately 94% occur only once, and 1.5% to 2% lies in the top ten. The sequencing sample was made of non-Treg CD4+ T cells sorted from blood. These TCRs come from a human donor in good health.

The J gene is TRBJ1-5, the V gene TRBV2, with D unclear. V was cut by 8 bases and J by 0 bases, with 8 bases left in between. The CDR3 is 13 amino acids. Per germline, CDR1 SNHLY and CDR2 FYNNEI. CDR3 nucleotides: TGTGCCAGCCGAAGAGATAGCAATCAGCCCCAGCATTTT. Translating it yields CASRRDSNQPQHF.

V and J are TRBV5-1 and TRBJ2-3; no reliable D call. The CDR3 sequence is 13 residues long. The V gene lost 6 bases and the J gene lost 4 bases, with 12 bases spanning the gap. CDR1 and CDR2 from the germline V gene are SGHRS and YFSETQ. The CDR3 here is CASNIIPADTQYF. CDR3 in DNA: TGCGCCAGCAATATCATCCCGGCAGATACGCAGTATTTT. The entire variable domain, with the rest obtained from reference TRBV5-1 and TRBJ2-3, is as follows: KAGVTQTPRYLIKTRGQQVTLSCSPISGHRSVSWYQQTPGQGLQFLFEYFSETQRNKGNFPGRFSGRQFSNSRSEMNVSTLELGDSALYLCASNIIPADTQYFGPGTRLTVL.

The chain is built from TRBV5-3 and TRBJ2-7; D is ambiguous. TRBV5-3 is classed as an ORF, of uncertain function. The CDR3 is made up of 12 amino acids. The germline V and J ends were trimmed by 0 bases and 4 bases, with 5 bases remaining between them. The CDR3 DNA reads as TGTGCCAGAAGCTTGGTTAGGTACGAGCAGTACTTC. Translated: CARSLVRYEQYF.

The V call is TRBV6-6, the J call TRBJ2-3; D call uncertain. The CDR3 is 13 residues long. V lost 5 bases and J lost 3, with 9 bases in between. Germline V lookup: CDR1 MNHNY, CDR2 SVGAGI (reference sequence). The CDR3 region is CASSLRPTDTQYF. The CDR3 DNA is TGTGCCAGCAGTCTCCGGCCAACAGATACGCAGTATTTT.

In this sample, this clone turned up once. This chain links TRBV7-9 with TRBJ2-7, with a tentative D call TRBD2 (5 bases). Germline V gene data show CDR1 as SEHNR and CDR2 as FQNEAQ (reference sequence). V lost 5 bases and J 7 bases, leaving 12 bases between the germline ends. The length of the CDR3 is 12 residues. CDR3 nucleotide sequence: TGTGCCAGCAGCCAAGACTATAGGGAGCAGTACTTC. The encoded protein is CASSQDYREQYF.

The chain combines TRBV7-3 with TRBJ2-5; 10 bases are a match to TRBD2. V shed 5 bases, J shed 4 bases, and the junction held 7 bases outside the gene matches. Germline V gene sequence: CDR1 SGHTA, CDR2 FQGTGA. The CDR3 sequence is 15 residues long. The CDR3 spells CASSALAGVLETQYF. DNA of the CDR3: TGTGCCAGCAGCGCCCTAGCGGGAGTATTAGAGACCCAGTACTTC.

The J gene is TRBJ1-2, the V gene TRBV30, with a tentative D call TRBD1 (5 bases). There are 11 residues in the CDR3. Looked up from germline, CDR1 is GTSNPN and CDR2 is SVGIG (reference sequence). The V end lost 1 base, the J end lost 9 bases, and 9 bases lay between the germline ends. The CDR3 DNA sequence: TGTGCCTGGAGTGATGACAGAAGCTACACCTTC. It specifies CAWSDDRSYTF. Variable domain in full (rest from reference TRBV30 and TRBJ1-2): SQTIHQWPATLVQPVGSPLSLECTVEGTSNPNLYWYRQAAGRGLQLLFYSVGIGQISSEVPQNLSASRPQDRQFILSSKKLLLSDSGFYLCAWSDDRSYTFGSGTRLTVV.

The chain has TRBV10-1 and TRBJ2-1; a weak D match, TRBD2 (5 bases). The CDR3 consists of 13 residues. The germline V gene has CDR1 WNHNN and CDR2 SYGVQD (reference sequence). V lost 6 bases to trimming and J lost 7 bases, with 13 bases between them. The CDR3 DNA is TGCGCCAGCAGCCCTAGCCCGGGGAATGAGCAGTTCTTC. Its protein product is CASSPSPGNEQFF.

This chain joins TRBV7-2 and TRBJ1-2, with D unclear. The CDR3 length is 13 residues. Trimming pared 6 bases from V and 0 bases from J, leaving 8 bases between. CDR1 is SGHTA, CDR2 FQGNSA, per germline. Written as DNA, the CDR3 is TGTGCCAGCAGTTATGACACTAACTATGGCTACACCTTC. Its translation: CASSYDTNYGYTF.